This TCR beta chain was found in a study of PD-L1 blockade in urothelial cancer. In the study overall: Samples came from 3 weeks, at the second dose, and 6 weeks into treatment.

The CDR3 covers 13 residues. The trim removed 4 bases at V and 5 bases at J, leaving 2 bases unmatched. Germline CDR1 reads SGHTA; CDR2 reads FQGNSA. TCRdb's table, derived via immunoSEQ multiplex PCR, lists solely in-frame clones and lacks some. Of around 130,000 clones listed, 84% were seen once; the top ten hold around 3.2%. The table lists this clone with a few counts. The time point denotes: pretreatment peripheral blood. This chain links TRBV7-2 with TRBJ2-5; 9 bases fit TRBD1. Sequenced material: PBMCs, taken around atezolizumab (anti-PD-L1) treatment. The clonotype originates from a man in his fifties with urothelial cancer. DNA for the CDR3: TGTGCCAGCAGCTCGGACAGGGGCGAGACCCAGTACTTC. The encoded protein is CASSSDRGETQYF.